This TCR beta chain was documented in a study of shared clonotypes between healthy human individuals. Study-wide results and caveats: The low donor count limited represented genetic and exposure-history diversity.

TCRdb's copy holds only in-frame clones and misses some; the assay was immunoSEQ multiplex PCR. Here the sample spans more than 400,000 clones, approximately 82% being singletons. About this clone: The antigen remains unidentified.

The sample was PBMCs. This receptor was identified in a woman aged 35 to 49 in good health. Some clones in this sample may be carry-over from other donors' samples.

CDR3: CASTTPSGSYNEQFF. For the CDR3, the DNA is TGTGCCAGCACCACGCCCTCGGGCTCCTACAATGAGCAGTTCTTC. This chain joins TRBV5-6 and TRBJ2-1; D is undetermined. Trimming stripped 6 bases from V and 0 bases from J, with 13 bases between. Per the germline V gene, CDR1 is SGHDT and CDR2 is YYEEEE. The CDR3 has 15 amino acids.